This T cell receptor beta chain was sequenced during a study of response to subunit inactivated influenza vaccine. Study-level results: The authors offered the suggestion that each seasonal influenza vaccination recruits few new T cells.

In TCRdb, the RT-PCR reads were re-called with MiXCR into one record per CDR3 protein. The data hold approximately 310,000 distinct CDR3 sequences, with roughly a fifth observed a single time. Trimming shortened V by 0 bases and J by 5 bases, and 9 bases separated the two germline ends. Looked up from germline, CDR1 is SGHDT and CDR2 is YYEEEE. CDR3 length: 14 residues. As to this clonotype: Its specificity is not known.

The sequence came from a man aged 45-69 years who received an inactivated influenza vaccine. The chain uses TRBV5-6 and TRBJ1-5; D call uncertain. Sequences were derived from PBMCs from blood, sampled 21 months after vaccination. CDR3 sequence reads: CASSLAGDHQPQHF. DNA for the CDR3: TGTGCCAGCAGCTTGGCCGGGGATCATCAGCCCCAGCATTTT. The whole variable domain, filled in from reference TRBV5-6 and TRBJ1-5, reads DAGVTQSPTHLIKTRGQQVTLRCSPKSGHDTVSWYQQALGQGPQFIFQYYEEEERQRGNFPDRFSGHQFPNYSSELNVNALLLGDSALYLCASSLAGDHQPQHFGDGTRLSIL.